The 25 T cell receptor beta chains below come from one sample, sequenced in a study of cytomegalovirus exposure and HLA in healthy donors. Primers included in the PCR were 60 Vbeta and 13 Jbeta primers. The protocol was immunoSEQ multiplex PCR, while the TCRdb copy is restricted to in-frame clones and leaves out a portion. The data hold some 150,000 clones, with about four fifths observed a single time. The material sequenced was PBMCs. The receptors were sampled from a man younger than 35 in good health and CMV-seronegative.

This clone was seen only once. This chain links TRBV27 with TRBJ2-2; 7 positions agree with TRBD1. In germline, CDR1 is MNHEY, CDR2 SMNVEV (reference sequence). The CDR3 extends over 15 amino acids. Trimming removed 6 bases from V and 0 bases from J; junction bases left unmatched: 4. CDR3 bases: TGTGCCAGCAGCCCCGGGACAGCGAACACCGGGGAGCTGTTTTTT. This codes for CASSPGTANTGELFF.

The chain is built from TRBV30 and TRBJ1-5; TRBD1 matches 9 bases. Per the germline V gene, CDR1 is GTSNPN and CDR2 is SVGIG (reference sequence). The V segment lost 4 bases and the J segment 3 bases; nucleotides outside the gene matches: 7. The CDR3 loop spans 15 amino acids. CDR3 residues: CAWTPDRGFNQPQHF. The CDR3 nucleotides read TGTGCCTGGACTCCAGACAGGGGGTTCAATCAGCCCCAGCATTTT.

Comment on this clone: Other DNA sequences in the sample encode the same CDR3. The CDR3 bases are TGTGCCAGTTGCCGGAGCCCGGGGGGACGGGGCGAACAGTACTTC. It codes for CASCRSPGGRGEQYF. The V and J genes are TRBV19 and TRBJ2-7, with TRBD2 identical over 7 bases. Germline V gene lookup returns CDR1 LNHDA and CDR2 SQIVND (reference sequence). V shed 8 bases, J shed 10 bases, and the junction held 20 bases outside the gene matches. CDR3 length equals 15 residues. Complete variable domain (other parts from reference TRBV19 and TRBJ2-7): DGGITQSPKYLFRKEGQNVTLSCEQNLNHDAMYWYRQDPGQGLRLIYYSQIVNDFQKGDIAEGYSVSREKKESFPLTVTSAQKNPTAFYLCASCRSPGGRGEQYFGPGTRLTVT.

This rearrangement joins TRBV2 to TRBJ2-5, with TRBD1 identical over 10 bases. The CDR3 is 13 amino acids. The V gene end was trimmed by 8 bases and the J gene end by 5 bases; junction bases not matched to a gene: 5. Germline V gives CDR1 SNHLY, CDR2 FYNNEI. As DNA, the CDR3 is TGTGCCAGCGGGGACAGGGGAAGGGAGACCCAGTACTTC. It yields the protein CASGDRGRETQYF.

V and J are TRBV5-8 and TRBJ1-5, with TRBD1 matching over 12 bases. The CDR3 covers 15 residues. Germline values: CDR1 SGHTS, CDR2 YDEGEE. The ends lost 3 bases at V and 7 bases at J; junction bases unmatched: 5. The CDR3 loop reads CASSSGQGAGQPQHF. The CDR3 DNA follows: TGTGCCAGCAGCTCGGGACAGGGGGCAGGACAGCCCCAGCATTTT.

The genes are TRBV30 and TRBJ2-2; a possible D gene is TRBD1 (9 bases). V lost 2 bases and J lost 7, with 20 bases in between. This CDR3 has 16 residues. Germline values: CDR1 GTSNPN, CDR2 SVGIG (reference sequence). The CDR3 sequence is CAWSLGQGSGSGELFF. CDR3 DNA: TGTGCCTGGAGTTTGGGACAGGGAAGCGGGAGCGGGGAGCTGTTTTTT.

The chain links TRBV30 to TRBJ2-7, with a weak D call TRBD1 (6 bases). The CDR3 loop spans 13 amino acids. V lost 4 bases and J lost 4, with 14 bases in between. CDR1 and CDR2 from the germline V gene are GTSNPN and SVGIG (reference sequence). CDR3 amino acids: CAWTGGREYEQYF. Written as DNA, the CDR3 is TGTGCCTGGACTGGGGGCAGGGAGTACGAGCAGTACTTC. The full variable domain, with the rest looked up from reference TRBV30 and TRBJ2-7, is SQTIHQWPATLVQPVGSPLSLECTVEGTSNPNLYWYRQAAGRGLQLLFYSVGIGQISSEVPQNLSASRPQDRQFILSSKKLLLSDSGFYLCAWTGGREYEQYFGPGTRLTVT.

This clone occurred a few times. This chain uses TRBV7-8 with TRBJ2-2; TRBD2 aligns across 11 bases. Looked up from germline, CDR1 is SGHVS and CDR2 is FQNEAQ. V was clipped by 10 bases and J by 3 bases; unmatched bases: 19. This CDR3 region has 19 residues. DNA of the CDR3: TGTGCCACCGGAGGTACGGTGACTAGCGGGGATAGTTACACCGGGGAGCTGTTTTTT. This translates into CATGGTVTSGDSYTGELFF.

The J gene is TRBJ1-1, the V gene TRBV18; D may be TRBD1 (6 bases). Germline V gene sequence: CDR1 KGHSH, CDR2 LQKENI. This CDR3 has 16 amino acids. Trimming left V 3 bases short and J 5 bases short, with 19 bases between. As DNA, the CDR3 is TGTGCCAGCTCACCCCTAGCCGCGGGGGCGATAACTGAAGCTTTCTTT. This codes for CASSPLAAGAITEAFF.

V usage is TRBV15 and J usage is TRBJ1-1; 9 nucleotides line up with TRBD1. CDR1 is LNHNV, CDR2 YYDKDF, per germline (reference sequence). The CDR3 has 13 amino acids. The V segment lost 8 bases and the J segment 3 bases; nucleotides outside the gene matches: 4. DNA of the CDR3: TGTGCCACCCGGGACAGGGAGTACACTGAAGCTTTCTTT. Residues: CATRDREYTEAFF. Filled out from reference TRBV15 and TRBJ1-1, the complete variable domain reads DAMVIQNPRYQVTQFGKPVTLSCSQTLNHNVMYWYQQKSSQAPKLLFHYYDKDFNNEADTPDNFQSRRPNTSFCFLDIRSPGLGDTAMYLCATRDREYTEAFFGQGTRLTVV.

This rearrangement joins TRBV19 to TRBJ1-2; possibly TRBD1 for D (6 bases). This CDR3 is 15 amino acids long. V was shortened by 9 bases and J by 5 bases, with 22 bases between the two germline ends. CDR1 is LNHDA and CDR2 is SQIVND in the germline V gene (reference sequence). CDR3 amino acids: CASRHPGDTSYGYTF. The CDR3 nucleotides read TGTGCCAGCCGACACCCCGGGGACACTTCTTATGGCTACACCTTC.

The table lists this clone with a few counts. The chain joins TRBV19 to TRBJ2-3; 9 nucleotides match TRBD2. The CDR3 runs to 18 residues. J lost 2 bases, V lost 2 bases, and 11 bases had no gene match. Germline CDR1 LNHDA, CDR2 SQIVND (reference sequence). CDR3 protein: CASSIKFASGEPTDTQYF. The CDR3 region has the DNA TGTGCCAGTAGTATAAAATTCGCTAGCGGGGAACCCACAGATACGCAGTATTTT.

Here the CDR3 DNA reads TGTGCCAGCAGCTCGTTCTCAGGTGGGGCGGGGAGATTAGGCACTGAAGCTTTCTTT. The encoded protein is CASSSFSGGAGRLGTEAFF. The chain combines TRBV9 with TRBJ1-1; D might be TRBD1 (5 bases). CDR1 SGDLS and CDR2 YYNGEE come from the germline V gene. V dropped 4 bases and J dropped 4 bases, with 29 bases sitting between them. This CDR3 is 19 amino acids long.

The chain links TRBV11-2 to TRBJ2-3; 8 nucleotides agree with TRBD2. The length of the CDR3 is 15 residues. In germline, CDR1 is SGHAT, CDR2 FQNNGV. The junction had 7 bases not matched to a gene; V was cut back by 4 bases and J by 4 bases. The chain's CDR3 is CASSSPGLDADTQYF. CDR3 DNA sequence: TGTGCCAGCAGCTCACCGGGACTAGATGCAGATACGCAGTATTTT.

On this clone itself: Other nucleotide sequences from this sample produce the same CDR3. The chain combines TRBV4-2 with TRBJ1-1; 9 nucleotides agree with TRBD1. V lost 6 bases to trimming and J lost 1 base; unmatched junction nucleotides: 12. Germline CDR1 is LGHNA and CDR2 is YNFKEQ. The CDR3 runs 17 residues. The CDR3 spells CASSQAFPGQGNTEAFF. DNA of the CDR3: TGTGCCAGCAGTCAGGCCTTTCCGGGACAGGGGAACACTGAAGCTTTCTTT.

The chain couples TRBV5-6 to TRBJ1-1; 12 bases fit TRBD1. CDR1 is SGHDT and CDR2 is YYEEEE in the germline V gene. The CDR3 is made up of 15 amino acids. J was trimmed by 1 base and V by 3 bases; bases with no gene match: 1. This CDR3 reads CASSWGQGANTEAFF. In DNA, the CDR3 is TGTGCCAGCAGCTGGGGACAGGGGGCGAACACTGAAGCTTTCTTT. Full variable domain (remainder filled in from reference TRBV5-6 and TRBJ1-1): DAGVTQSPTHLIKTRGQQVTLRCSPKSGHDTVSWYQQALGQGPQFIFQYYEEEERQRGNFPDRFSGHQFPNYSSELNVNALLLGDSALYLCASSWGQGANTEAFFGQGTRLTVV.

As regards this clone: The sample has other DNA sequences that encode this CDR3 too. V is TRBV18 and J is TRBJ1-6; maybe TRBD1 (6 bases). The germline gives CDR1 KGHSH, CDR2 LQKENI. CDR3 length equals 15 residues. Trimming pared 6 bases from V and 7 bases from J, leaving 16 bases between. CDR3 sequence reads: CASSPGGGPNSPLHF. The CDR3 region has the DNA TGTGCCAGCTCGCCGGGGGGGGGCCCGAATTCACCCCTCCACTTT.

The CDR3 is CATSRDRAGWGYTF. The DNA of the CDR3 is TGTGCCACCAGCAGAGATAGGGCAGGGTGGGGCTACACCTTC. The chain recombines TRBV15 with TRBJ1-2; TRBD1 might be the D (5 bases). The CDR3 has 14 amino acids. V shed 0 bases and J shed 8 bases, with 13 bases lying between them. Germline CDR1 and CDR2: LNHNV and YYDKDF (reference sequence).

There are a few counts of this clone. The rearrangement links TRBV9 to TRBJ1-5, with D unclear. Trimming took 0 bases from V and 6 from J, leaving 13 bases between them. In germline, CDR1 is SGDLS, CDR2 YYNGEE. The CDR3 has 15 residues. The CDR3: CASSVGAEEGQPQHF. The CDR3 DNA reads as TGTGCCAGCAGCGTAGGGGCAGAAGAGGGTCAGCCCCAGCATTTT. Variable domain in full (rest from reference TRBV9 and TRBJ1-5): DSGVTQTPKHLITATGQRVTLRCSPRSGDLSVYWYQQSLDQGLQFLIQYYNGEERAKGNILERFSAQQFPDLHSELNLSSLELGDSALYFCASSVGAEEGQPQHFGDGTRLSIL.

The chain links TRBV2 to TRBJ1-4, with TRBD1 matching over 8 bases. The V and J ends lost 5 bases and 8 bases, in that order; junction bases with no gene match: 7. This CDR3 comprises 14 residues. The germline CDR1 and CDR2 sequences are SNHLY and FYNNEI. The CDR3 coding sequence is TGTGCCAGCAGTCCGGCAGGGGGCGGGGAAAAACTGTTTTTT. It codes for CASSPAGGGEKLFF.

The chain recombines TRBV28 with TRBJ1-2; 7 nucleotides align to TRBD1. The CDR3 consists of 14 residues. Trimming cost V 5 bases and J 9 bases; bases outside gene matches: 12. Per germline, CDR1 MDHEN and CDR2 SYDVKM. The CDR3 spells CASSQGGHPASYTF. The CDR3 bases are TGTGCCAGCAGTCAAGGGGGCCACCCAGCAAGCTACACCTTC.

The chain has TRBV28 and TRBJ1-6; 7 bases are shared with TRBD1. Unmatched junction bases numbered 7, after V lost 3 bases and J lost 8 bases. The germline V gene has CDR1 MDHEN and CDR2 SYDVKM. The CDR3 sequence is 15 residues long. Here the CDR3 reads CASSFLTGAHSPLHF. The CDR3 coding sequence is TGTGCCAGCAGTTTCCTCACAGGGGCACATTCACCCCTCCACTTT. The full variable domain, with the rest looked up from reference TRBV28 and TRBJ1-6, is DVKVTQSSRYLVKRTGEKVFLECVQDMDHENMFWYRQDPGLGLRLIYFSYDVKMKEKGDIPEGYSVSREKKERFSLILESASTNQTSMYLCASSFLTGAHSPLHFGNGTRLTVT.

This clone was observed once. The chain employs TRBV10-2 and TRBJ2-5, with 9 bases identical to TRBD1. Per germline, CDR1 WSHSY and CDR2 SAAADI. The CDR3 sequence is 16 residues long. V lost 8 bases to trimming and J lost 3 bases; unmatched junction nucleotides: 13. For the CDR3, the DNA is TGCGCCAGCGGCCTCCGACCGGGACAGGGAGAAGAGACCCAGTACTTC. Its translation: CASGLRPGQGEETQYF.

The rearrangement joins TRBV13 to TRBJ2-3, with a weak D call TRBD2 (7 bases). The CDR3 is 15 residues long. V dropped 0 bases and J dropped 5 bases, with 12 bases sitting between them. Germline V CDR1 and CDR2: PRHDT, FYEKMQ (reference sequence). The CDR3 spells CASSLGRGARDTQYF. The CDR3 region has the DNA TGTGCCAGCAGCTTAGGTCGGGGGGCGAGAGATACGCAGTATTTT.

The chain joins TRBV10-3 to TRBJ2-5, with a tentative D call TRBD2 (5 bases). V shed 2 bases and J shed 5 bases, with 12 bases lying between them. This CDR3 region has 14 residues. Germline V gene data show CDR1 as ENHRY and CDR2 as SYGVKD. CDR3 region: CAISEIGGIETQYF. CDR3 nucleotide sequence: TGTGCCATCAGTGAGATAGGAGGTATTGAGACCCAGTACTTC.